Following are 8 T cell receptor beta chains from one sample sequenced in a study of regulatory T cells in long-lasting Graves disease. CDR3-region Arm-PCR and iRepertoire HTBI primers produced the TCR beta libraries. TCRdb reprocessed the multiplex PCR reads via MiXCR and lists one record per CDR3 protein. The sample lists about 470,000 distinct CDR3 sequences, about a fifth occurring once. Time point of the sample: persistent/refractory GD, antithyroid drugs over 5 years with positive TRAb. Scientists built the TCR library using RNA that was extracted from PBMCs. The sample was peripheral blood mononuclear cells (PBMCs), taken when the disease was refractory, from a patient treated with antithyroid drugs. The receptors come from a female donor with Graves disease.

The chain employs TRBV9 and TRBJ1-1; TRBD1 might be the D (5 bases). Germline V gene data show CDR1 as SGDLS and CDR2 as YYNGEE. The CDR3 covers 14 residues. Between the trimmed V and J ends, which lost 0 bases and 4 bases, there was a span of 10 bases. The CDR3: CASSVGVRGTEAFF. For the CDR3, the DNA is TGTGCCAGCAGCGTAGGCGTGAGGGGCACTGAAGCTTTCTTT.

The rearrangement joins TRBV24-1 to TRBJ1-3; D remains ambiguous. Germline lookup yields CDR1 KGHDR and CDR2 SFDVKD. The CDR3 spans 13 residues. V lost 1 base and J lost 2, with 2 bases in between. DNA of the CDR3: TGTGCCACCAGTGATTTTCCTGGAAACACCATATATTTT. It is translated as CATSDFPGNTIYF.

In its sample, this clonotype was seen many times. V usage is TRBV6-1 and J usage is TRBJ2-5; 12 bases align to TRBD2. CDR1 is MNHNS, CDR2 SASEGT, per germline. J was trimmed by 0 bases and V by 7 bases; bases with no gene match: 12. CDR3 size: 18 residues. CDR3 loop: CASNPLAGGRYYQETQYF. The CDR3 region has the DNA TGTGCCAGCAACCCACTAGCGGGAGGCCGATATTACCAAGAGACCCAGTACTTC.

There are a few counts of this clonotype. V and J are TRBV6-1 and TRBJ2-7; no reliable D call. Deletions cut 8 bases from V and 5 bases from J, with 10 bases between. The V gene's germline CDR1 is MNHNS and CDR2 SASEGT. The CDR3 extends over 11 amino acids. The CDR3, as DNA: TGTGCCAGCGTCCTTTCGGACGAGCAGTACTTC. Translating it yields CASVLSDEQYF.

This CDR3 reads CASSSGAAWTQETQYF. In nucleotides, the CDR3 is TGTGCCAGCAGCTCAGGGGCAGCTTGGACGCAAGAGACCCAGTACTTC. This sequence joins TRBV11-1 and TRBJ2-5; a possible D gene is TRBD1 (6 bases). The CDR3 extends over 16 amino acids. From germline, CDR1 is SGHAT and CDR2 FQDESV (reference sequence). The germline V and J ends were trimmed by 4 bases and 2 bases, with 17 bases remaining between them.

The chain joins TRBV7-9 to TRBJ2-5; no reliable D call. Trimming stripped 2 bases from V and 5 bases from J, with 18 bases between. The CDR3 is made up of 16 amino acids. The germline V gene encodes CDR1 SEHNR and CDR2 FQNEAQ (reference sequence). The CDR3 bases are TGTGCCAGCAGCTTATTGTCCACTACGGGTCGGGAGACCCAGTACTTC. It translates to CASSLLSTTGRETQYF. Based on the CDR3 plus reference TRBV7-9 and TRBJ2-5, the full variable domain is DTGVSQNPRHKITKRGQNVTFRCDPISEHNRLYWYRQTLGQGPEFLTYFQNEAQLEKSRLLSDRFSAERPKGSFSTLEIQRTEQGDSAMYLCASSLLSTTGRETQYFGPGTRLLVL.

The chain is built from TRBV5-4 and TRBJ2-2; D unclear. Germline CDR1 SGHNT, CDR2 YYREEE (reference sequence). Trimming pared 9 bases from V and 1 base from J, leaving 16 bases between. This CDR3 has 15 amino acids. The CDR3 spells CATKPSERNTGELFF. In DNA, the CDR3 is TGTGCCACCAAGCCTTCGGAGCGGAACACCGGGGAGCTGTTTTTT.

This clonotype was observed at least ten times. The chain is built from TRBV2 and TRBJ1-1; D may be TRBD1 (6 bases). With 6 bases removed from V and 10 bases from J, the gap between germline ends came to 21 bases. The CDR3 has 14 amino acids. Germline V gene lookup returns CDR1 SNHLY and CDR2 FYNNEI. CDR3 DNA: TGTGCCAGCAGGGGCTCGGGGGGGGGCAGTGGAGCTTTCTTT. Its translation: CASRGSGGGSGAFF.